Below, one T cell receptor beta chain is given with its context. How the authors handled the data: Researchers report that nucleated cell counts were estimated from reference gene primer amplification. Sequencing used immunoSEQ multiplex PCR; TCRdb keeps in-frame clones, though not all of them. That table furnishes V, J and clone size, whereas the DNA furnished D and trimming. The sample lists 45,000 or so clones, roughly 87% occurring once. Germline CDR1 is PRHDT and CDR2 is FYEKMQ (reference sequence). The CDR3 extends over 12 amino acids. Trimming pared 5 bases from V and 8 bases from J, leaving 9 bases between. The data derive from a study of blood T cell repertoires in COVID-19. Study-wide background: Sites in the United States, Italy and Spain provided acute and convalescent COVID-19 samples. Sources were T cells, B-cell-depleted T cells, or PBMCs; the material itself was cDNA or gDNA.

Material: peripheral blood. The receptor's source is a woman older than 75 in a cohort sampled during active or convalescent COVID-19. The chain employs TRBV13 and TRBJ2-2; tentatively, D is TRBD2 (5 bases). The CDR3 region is CASSRGQGELFF. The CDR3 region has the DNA TGTGCCAGCAGCCGCGGGCAGGGGGAGCTGTTTTTT.